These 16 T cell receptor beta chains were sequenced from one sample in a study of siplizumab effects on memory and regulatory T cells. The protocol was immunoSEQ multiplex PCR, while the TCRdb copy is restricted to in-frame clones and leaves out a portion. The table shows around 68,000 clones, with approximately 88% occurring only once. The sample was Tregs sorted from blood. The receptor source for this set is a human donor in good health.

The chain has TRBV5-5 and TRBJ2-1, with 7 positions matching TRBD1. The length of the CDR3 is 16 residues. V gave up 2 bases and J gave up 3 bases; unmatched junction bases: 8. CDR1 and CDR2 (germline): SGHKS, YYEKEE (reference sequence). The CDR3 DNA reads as TGTGCCAGCAGCTTCCGGGCAGGGGGTATCTACAATGAGCAGTTCTTC. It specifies CASSFRAGGIYNEQFF. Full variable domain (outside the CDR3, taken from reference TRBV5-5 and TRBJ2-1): DAGVTQSPTHLIKTRGQQVTLRCSPISGHKSVSWYQQVLGQGPQFIFQYYEKEERGRGNFPDRFSARQFPNYSSELNVNALLLGDSALYLCASSFRAGGIYNEQFFGPGTRLTVL.

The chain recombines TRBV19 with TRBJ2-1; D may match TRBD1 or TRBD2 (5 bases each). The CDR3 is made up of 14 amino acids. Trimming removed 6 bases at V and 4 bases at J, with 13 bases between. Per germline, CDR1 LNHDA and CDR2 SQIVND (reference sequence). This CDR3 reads CASSLVGPYNEQFF. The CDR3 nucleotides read TGTGCCAGTAGCTTGGTGGGACCTTACAATGAGCAGTTCTTC.

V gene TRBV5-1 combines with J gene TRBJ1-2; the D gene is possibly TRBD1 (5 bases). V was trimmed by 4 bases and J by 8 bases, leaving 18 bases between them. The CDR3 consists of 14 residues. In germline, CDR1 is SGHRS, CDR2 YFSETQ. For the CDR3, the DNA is TGCGCCAGCAGCGCGGGGCGGGGTGATCGGGGCTACACCTTC. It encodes CASSAGRGDRGYTF. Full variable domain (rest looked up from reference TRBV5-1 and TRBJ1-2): KAGVTQTPRYLIKTRGQQVTLSCSPISGHRSVSWYQQTPGQGLQFLFEYFSETQRNKGNFPGRFSGRQFSNSRSEMNVSTLELGDSALYLCASSAGRGDRGYTFGSGTRLTVV.

The DNA of the CDR3 is TGTGCCAGCAGTCGACTAGCGGGCCTAGCTGGGTCCTACAATGAGCAGTTCTTC. This translates into CASSRLAGLAGSYNEQFF. This chain links TRBV2 with TRBJ2-1, with 10 positions matching TRBD2. From germline, CDR1 is SNHLY and CDR2 FYNNEI. V shed 5 bases and J 1 base; nucleotides not matched to a gene: 11. The CDR3 is made up of 18 amino acids.

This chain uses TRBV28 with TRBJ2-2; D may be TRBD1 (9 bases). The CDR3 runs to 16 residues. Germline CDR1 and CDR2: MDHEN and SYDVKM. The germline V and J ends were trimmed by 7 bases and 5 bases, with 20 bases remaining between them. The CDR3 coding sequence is TGTGCCAGCATTAGTACAGGGGGCGGGAGGACCGGGGAGCTGTTTTTT. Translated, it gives CASISTGGGRTGELFF.

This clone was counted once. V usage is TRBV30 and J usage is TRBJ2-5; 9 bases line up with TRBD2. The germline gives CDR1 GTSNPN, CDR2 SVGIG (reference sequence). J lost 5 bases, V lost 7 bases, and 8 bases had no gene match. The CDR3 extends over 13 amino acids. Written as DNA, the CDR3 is TGTGCCTCCCGCGGGAGGGGTGGGGAGACCCAGTACTTC. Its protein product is CASRGRGGETQYF.

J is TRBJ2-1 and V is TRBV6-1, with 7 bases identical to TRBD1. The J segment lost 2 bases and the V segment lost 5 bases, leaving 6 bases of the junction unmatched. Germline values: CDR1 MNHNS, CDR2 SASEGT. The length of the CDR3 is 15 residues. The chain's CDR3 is CASSSGQGAYNEQFF. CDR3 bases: TGTGCCAGCAGTTCGGGGCAGGGGGCCTACAATGAGCAGTTCTTC.

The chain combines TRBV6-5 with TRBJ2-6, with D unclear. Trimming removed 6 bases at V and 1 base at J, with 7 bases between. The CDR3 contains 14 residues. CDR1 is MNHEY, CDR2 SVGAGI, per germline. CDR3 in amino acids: CASRTRSGANVLTF. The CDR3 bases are TGTGCCAGCAGAACCCGATCTGGGGCCAACGTCCTGACTTTC.

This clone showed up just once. This chain's CDR3 is CASSVGRNRGETQYF. The CDR3 coding sequence is TGTGCCAGCAGCGTAGGCCGGAACAGGGGAGAGACCCAGTACTTC. The V and J genes are TRBV9 and TRBJ2-5; 7 bases agree with TRBD1. The V and J ends lost 0 bases and 4 bases, in that order; junction bases with no gene match: 6. Germline V gene data show CDR1 as SGDLS and CDR2 as YYNGEE. The CDR3 is 15 residues long.

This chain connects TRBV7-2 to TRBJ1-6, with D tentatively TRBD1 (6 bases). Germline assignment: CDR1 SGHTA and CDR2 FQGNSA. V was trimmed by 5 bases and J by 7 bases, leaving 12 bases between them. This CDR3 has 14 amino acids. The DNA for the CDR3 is TGTGCCAGCAGCCACAGGGTCGAAAATTCACCCCTCCACTTT. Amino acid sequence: CASSHRVENSPLHF.

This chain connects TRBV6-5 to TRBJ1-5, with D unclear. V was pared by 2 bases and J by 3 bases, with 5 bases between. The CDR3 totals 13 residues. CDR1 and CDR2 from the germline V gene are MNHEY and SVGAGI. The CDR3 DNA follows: TGTGCCAGCAGTTACGCCCCCAATCAGCCCCAGCATTTT. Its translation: CASSYAPNQPQHF.

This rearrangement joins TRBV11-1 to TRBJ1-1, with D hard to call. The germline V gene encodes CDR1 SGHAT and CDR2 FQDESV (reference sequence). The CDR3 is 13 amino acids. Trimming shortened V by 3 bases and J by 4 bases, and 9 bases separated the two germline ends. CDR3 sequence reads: CASSFHDRTEAFF. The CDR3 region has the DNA TGTGCCAGCAGCTTCCACGACCGCACTGAAGCTTTCTTT.

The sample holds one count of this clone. The CDR3 DNA reads as TGTGCCAGCAGTTTAACCGGGACTACCTTAAGCAATGAGCAGTTCTTC. Encoded protein: CASSLTGTTLSNEQFF. J is TRBJ2-1 and V is TRBV28; the match to TRBD2 covers 7 bases. Looked up from germline, CDR1 is MDHEN and CDR2 is SYDVKM. The CDR3 runs 16 residues. With 2 bases clipped from V and 6 bases from J, the junction kept 10 bases outside the gene matches.

CDR3 loop: CASSPGWGGEQYF. In nucleotides, the CDR3 is TGCGCCAGCAGCCCGGGATGGGGTGGCGAGCAGTACTTC. The chain couples TRBV5-1 to TRBJ2-7, with D possibly being TRBD2 (5 bases). The CDR3 extends over 13 amino acids. CDR1 is SGHRS and CDR2 is YFSETQ in the germline V gene. Trimming removed 4 bases at V and 6 bases at J, with 14 bases between.

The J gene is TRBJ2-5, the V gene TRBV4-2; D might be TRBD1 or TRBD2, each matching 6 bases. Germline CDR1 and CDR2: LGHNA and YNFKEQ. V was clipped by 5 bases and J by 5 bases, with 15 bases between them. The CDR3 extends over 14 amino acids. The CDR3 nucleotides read TGTGCCAGCAGCAAGGGGGAGGTCAGGGAGACCCAGTACTTC. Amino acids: CASSKGEVRETQYF.

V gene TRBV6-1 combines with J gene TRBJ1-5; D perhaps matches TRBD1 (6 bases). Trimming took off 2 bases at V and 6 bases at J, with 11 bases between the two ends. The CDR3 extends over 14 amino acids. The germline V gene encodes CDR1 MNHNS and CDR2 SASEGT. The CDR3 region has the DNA TGTGCCAGCAGTGAAAGGGGGTTAATTCAGCCCCAGCATTTT. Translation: CASSERGLIQPQHF.